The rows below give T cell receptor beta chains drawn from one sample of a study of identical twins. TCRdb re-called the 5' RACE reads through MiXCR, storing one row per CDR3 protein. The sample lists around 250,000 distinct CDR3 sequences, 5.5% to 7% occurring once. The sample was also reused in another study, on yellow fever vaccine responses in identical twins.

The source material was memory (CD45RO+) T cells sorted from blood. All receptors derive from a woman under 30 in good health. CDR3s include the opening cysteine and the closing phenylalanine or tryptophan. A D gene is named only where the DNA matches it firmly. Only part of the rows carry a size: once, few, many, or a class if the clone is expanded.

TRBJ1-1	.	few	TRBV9	CASSPHSMNTEAFF	TGTGCCAGCAGCCCCCATAGCATGAACACTGAAGCTTTCTTT
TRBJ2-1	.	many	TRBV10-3	CAISSGTSNNEQFF	TGTGCCATCAGTTCAGGGACGAGTAACAATGAGCAGTTCTTC
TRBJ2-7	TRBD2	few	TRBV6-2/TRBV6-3	CASSSVPSGRSHEQYF	TGTGCCAGCAGTTCAGTACCTAGCGGGAGATCCCACGAGCAGTACTTC
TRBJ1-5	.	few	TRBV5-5	CASSLSQGDQPQHF	TGTGCCAGCAGCTTGTCACAGGGCGATCAGCCCCAGCATTTT
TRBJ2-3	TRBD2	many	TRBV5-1	CASSAGGITDTQYF	TGCGCCAGCAGTGCGGGGGGGATCACAGATACGCAGTATTTT
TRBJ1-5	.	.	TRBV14	CASSSGFRQPQHF	TGTGCCAGCAGTTCCGGGTTTCGGCAGCCCCAGCATTTT
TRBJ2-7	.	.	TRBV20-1	CSAQAADSGYEQYF	TGCAGTGCCCAAGCGGCGGATTCCGGCTACGAGCAGTACTTC
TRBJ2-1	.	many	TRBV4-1	CASSQDPGIQNNEQFF	TGCGCCAGCAGCCAAGATCCGGGGATACAAAACAATGAGCAGTTCTTC
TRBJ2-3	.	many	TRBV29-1	CSQSGSTDTQYF	TGCAGCCAAAGTGGTAGCACAGATACGCAGTATTTT
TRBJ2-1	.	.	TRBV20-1	CSARGGAGYNEQFF	TGCAGTGCTAGGGGCGGGGCGGGCTACAATGAGCAGTTCTTC
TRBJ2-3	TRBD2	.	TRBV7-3	CASSLGLAGEGDTQYF	TGTGCCAGCAGCTTAGGGCTAGCGGGAGAAGGAGATACGCAGTATTTT
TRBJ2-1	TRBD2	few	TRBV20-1	CSATSPYSGRGLYEQFF	TGCAGTGCCACCAGCCCTTATAGCGGGAGGGGGCTCTATGAGCAGTTCTTC
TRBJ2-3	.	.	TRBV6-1	CASSHSRLADTQYF	TGTGCCAGCAGTCATTCTCGACTCGCAGATACGCAGTATTTT
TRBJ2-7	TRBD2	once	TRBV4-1	CASSQDNIGLAGGREQYF	TGCGCCAGCAGCCAAGATAATATTGGTCTAGCGGGAGGACGGGAGCAGTACTTC
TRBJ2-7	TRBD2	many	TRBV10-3	CAISEPTSGYYEQYF	TGTGCCATCAGTGAACCGACTAGCGGCTACTACGAGCAGTACTTC
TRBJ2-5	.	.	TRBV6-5	CASSYGVLAVETQYF	TGTGCCAGCAGTTACGGAGTACTAGCCGTAGAGACCCAGTACTTC
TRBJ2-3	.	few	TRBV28	CASSLFWGADTQYF	TGTGCCAGCAGTTTATTCTGGGGGGCAGATACGCAGTATTTT
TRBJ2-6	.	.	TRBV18	CASSPRTTSGANVLTF	TGTGCCAGCTCCCCTAGGACAACCTCTGGGGCCAACGTCCTGACTTTC
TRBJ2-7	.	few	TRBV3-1	CASSRAQDYEQYF	TGTGCCAGCAGCCGAGCCCAGGACTACGAGCAGTACTTC
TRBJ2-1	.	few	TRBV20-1	CSARQGSSYNEQFF	TGCAGTGCTAGACAGGGCAGCTCCTACAATGAGCAGTTCTTC
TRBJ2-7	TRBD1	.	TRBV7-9	CASSPGTDTSQYF	TGTGCCAGCAGCCCCGGGACAGACACGAGTCAGTACTTC
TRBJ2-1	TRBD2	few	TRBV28	CASSSAGTSGYNEQFF	TGTGCCAGCAGTTCCGCCGGGACTAGCGGGTACAATGAGCAGTTCTTC
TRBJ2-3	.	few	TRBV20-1	CSARTANRAKATDTQYF	TGCAGTGCTCGAACCGCAAACAGGGCCAAAGCCACAGATACGCAGTATTTT
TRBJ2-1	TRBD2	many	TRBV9	CASSVGLSSGGGEQFF	TGTGCCAGCAGCGTAGGTCTTTCTAGCGGGGGGGGTGAGCAGTTCTTC
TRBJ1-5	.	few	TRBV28	CASSLFAGSQPQHF	TGTGCCAGCAGTTTATTTGCAGGGAGTCAGCCCCAGCATTTT
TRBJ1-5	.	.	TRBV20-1	CSAMGQVDQPQHF	TGCAGTGCTATGGGGCAGGTTGATCAGCCCCAGCATTTT
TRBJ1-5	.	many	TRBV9	CASSVGAGNNQPQHF	TGTGCCAGCAGCGTAGGAGCCGGAAACAATCAGCCCCAGCATTTT